One sample yielded the 8 T cell receptor beta chains listed below, sequenced in a study of cytomegalovirus exposure and HLA in healthy donors. This PCR relied on a set of 60 Vbeta primers and 13 Jbeta primers. The protocol was immunoSEQ multiplex PCR, while the TCRdb copy is restricted to in-frame clones and leaves out a portion. The repertoire holds about 130,000 clones, with more than 65% as singletons. The sequenced sample consisted of PBMCs. The source of these receptors is a woman in her thirties or forties in good health and CMV-seropositive.

The V gene is TRBV30, the J gene TRBJ1-1; perhaps TRBD1 as D (6 bases). This CDR3 contains 12 residues. Germline V gene data show CDR1 as GTSNPN and CDR2 as SVGIG (reference sequence). V dropped 4 bases and J dropped 6 bases, with 12 bases sitting between them. CDR3 in amino acids: CAWKGVPPEAFF. CDR3 bases: TGTGCCTGGAAGGGGGTCCCCCCTGAAGCTTTCTTT.

In this sample, this clone turned up a few times. V and J are TRBV2 and TRBJ2-3; TRBD2 matches 8 bases. Germline values: CDR1 SNHLY, CDR2 FYNNEI. V dropped 8 bases and J dropped 3; count of bases not matched to a gene: 13. This CDR3 comprises 16 residues. CDR3 region: CASLKGLGGSTDTQYF. The CDR3 DNA reads TGTGCCAGCCTAAAGGGACTAGGAGGTTCGACAGATACGCAGTATTTT. Variable domain in full (rest from reference TRBV2 and TRBJ2-3): EPEVTQTPSHQVTQMGQEVILRCVPISNHLYFYWYRQILGQKVEFLVSFYNNEISEKSEIFDDQFSVERPDGSNFTLKIRSTKLEDSAMYFCASLKGLGGSTDTQYFGPGTRLTVL.

J is TRBJ1-4 and V is TRBV28, with D unclear. The CDR3 extends over 15 amino acids. Germline V gene data show CDR1 as MDHEN and CDR2 as SYDVKM. Trimming left V 6 bases short and J 3 bases short, with 14 bases between. As DNA, the CDR3 is TGTGCCAGCAGCCGCGGGCGAGGTCCTAATGAAAAACTGTTTTTT. It specifies CASSRGRGPNEKLFF.

The V and J genes are TRBV15 and TRBJ2-7; 8 bases are shared with TRBD2. Germline V gene lookup returns CDR1 LNHNV and CDR2 YYDKDF (reference sequence). The CDR3 has 15 amino acids. Trimming at V came to 4 bases and at J to 6 bases, leaving 11 bases not matched to a gene. The DNA for the CDR3 is TGTGCCACCAGCACCTCCGGGACTAGGGCTGGCGAGCAGTACTTC. Translation gives CATSTSGTRAGEQYF.

This clone showed up just a few times. The rearrangement joins TRBV7-9 to TRBJ1-1, with D maybe TRBD1 (5 bases). Looked up from germline, CDR1 is SEHNR and CDR2 is FQNEAQ (reference sequence). Trimming removed 1 base at V and 4 bases at J, with 10 bases between. This CDR3 spans 14 amino acids. The CDR3 DNA reads TGTGCCAGCAGCTTAGAAGGGGTTGGCACTGAAGCTTTCTTT. Amino acid sequence: CASSLEGVGTEAFF.

There are a few counts of this clone. The rearrangement uses TRBV10-3 and TRBJ1-1; 8 nucleotides match TRBD1. The ends lost 7 bases at V and 7 bases at J; junction bases unmatched: 5. CDR1 is ENHRY, CDR2 SYGVKD, per germline. The CDR3 has 12 residues. For the CDR3, the DNA is TGTGCCATCATCTCAGGACAGGGTGAAGCTTTCTTT. This codes for CAIISGQGEAFF.

The V call is TRBV30, the J call TRBJ2-3, with 13 bases lining up with TRBD2. There are 16 residues in the CDR3. The germline gives CDR1 GTSNPN, CDR2 SVGIG (reference sequence). V dropped 0 bases and J dropped 0; count of bases not matched to a gene: 0. The DNA for the CDR3 is TGTGCCTGGAGTGTGGGACTAGCGGGGAGCACAGATACGCAGTATTTT. Amino acids: CAWSVGLAGSTDTQYF.

The chain recombines TRBV4-1 with TRBJ2-1, with TRBD2 as a possible D gene (5 bases). The CDR3 spans 12 residues. Germline-derived CDR1 and CDR2 are MGHRA and YSYEKL. V lost 0 bases, J lost 9 bases, and 6 bases lay in between. CDR3 loop: CASSQEAGEQFF. As DNA, the CDR3 is TGCGCCAGCAGCCAAGAGGCGGGTGAGCAGTTCTTC.